These T cell receptor beta chains were read from a single sample in a study of human T cells and chemical hapten exposure. TCRdb reanalysed the RACE reads using MiXCR and keeps one entry per CDR3 protein. The profile shows 130,000 or so distinct CDR3 sequences, approximately 9.5% of them singletons. Sequences were obtained from whole blood. The origin of the receptors is a male donor in good health. Some clones in this sample may be carry-over from other donors' samples. The CDR3 runs from the conserved cysteine through the conserved F or W. A D gene is named only where the DNA matches it firmly. Size is stated for part of the rows, as once, few or many counts, or as a class when the clone is expanded.

size	V	D	length	J	CDR3	DNA
few	TRBV3-1	TRBD1	13	TRBJ1-2	CASSRTGTSGYTF	TGTGCCAGCAGCCGGACAGGGACCTCTGGCTACACCTTC
few	TRBV29-1	TRBD1	14	TRBJ2-7	CSVEGQGGPYEQYF	TGCAGCGTTGAGGGACAGGGGGGACCCTACGAGCAGTACTTC
few	TRBV29-1	.	13	TRBJ1-1	CSVEQGENTEAFF	TGCAGCGTAGAACAGGGAGAGAACACTGAAGCTTTCTTT
.	TRBV12-3/TRBV12-4	.	14	TRBJ2-7	CASSPRSPSYEQYF	TGTGCCAGCAGTCCCCGGTCCCCTTCCTACGAGCAGTACTTC
few	TRBV29-1	.	14	TRBJ2-4	CSVEESGAQNIQYF	TGCAGCGTTGAAGAGTCAGGGGCCCAAAACATTCAGTACTTC
many	TRBV29-1	.	16	TRBJ1-2	CSVEGVPMTANYGYTF	TGCAGCGTTGAAGGAGTCCCCATGACCGCCAACTATGGCTACACCTTC
.	TRBV20-1	.	12	TRBJ1-1	CSASGGATEAFF	TGCAGTGCTAGTGGGGGGGCAACTGAAGCTTTCTTT
few	TRBV4-2	.	14	TRBJ2-1	CASSQEVEWNEQFF	TGTGCCAGCAGCCAAGAGGTAGAATGGAATGAGCAGTTCTTC
many	TRBV28	TRBD1	14	TRBJ1-2	CASSKDRGHYGYTF	TGTGCCAGCAGTAAGGACAGGGGCCACTATGGCTACACCTTC
many	TRBV12-3/TRBV12-4	.	13	TRBJ1-5	CASSFGSDQPQHF	TGTGCCAGCAGTTTTGGTTCTGACCAGCCCCAGCATTTT
many	TRBV5-1	.	14	TRBJ1-1	CASSLGPVNTEAFF	TGCGCCAGCAGCTTGGGACCGGTGAACACTGAAGCTTTCTTT
many	TRBV7-9	.	17	TRBJ2-6	CASSLEAGASGANVLTF	TGTGCCAGCAGCTTAGAGGCAGGGGCCTCTGGGGCCAACGTCCTGACTTTC
few	TRBV20-1	.	14	TRBJ2-3	CSASGTVSTDTQYF	TGCAGTGCGTCCGGGACGGTCAGCACAGATACGCAGTATTTT
few	TRBV5-4	.	14	TRBJ1-3	CASSLAHVGNTIYF	TGTGCCAGCAGCTTGGCCCACGTGGGAAACACCATATATTTT
few	TRBV2	.	14	TRBJ2-1	CASSATRLNNEQFF	TGTGCCAGCAGTGCGACCCGTCTTAACAATGAGCAGTTCTTC
.	TRBV5-1	TRBD1	15	TRBJ2-7	CASSPRTGSSYEQYF	TGCGCCAGCAGCCCCAGGACAGGGTCGAGCTACGAGCAGTACTTC
many	TRBV11-2	.	10	TRBJ1-1	CASSTTEAFF	TGTGCCAGCAGCACCACTGAAGCTTTCTTT
.	TRBV6-5	TRBD1	16	TRBJ2-3	CASSYSGTGGGDTQYF	TGTGCCAGCAGTTATTCCGGGACAGGGGGAGGAGATACGCAGTATTTT
many	TRBV12-5	.	19	TRBJ1-3	CASLLAARGLQSSGNTIYF	TGTGCTAGTCTTTTGGCCGCCCGTGGACTGCAGAGCTCTGGAAACACCATATATTTT
.	TRBV6-2/TRBV6-3	.	15	TRBJ1-2	CASNPYQGSEYGYTF	TGTGCCAGCAACCCTTACCAAGGGTCGGAATATGGCTACACCTTC
many	TRBV4-3	.	14	TRBJ2-2	CASSQVVGAGELFF	TGCGCCAGCAGCCAAGTTGTCGGCGCCGGGGAGCTGTTTTTT
many	TRBV27	.	16	TRBJ2-7	CASRSIRAGAAYEQYF	TGTGCCAGCAGATCAATTCGGGCAGGGGCGGCCTACGAGCAGTACTTC
many	TRBV7-8	.	14	TRBJ2-5	CASSLSRGTETQYF	TGTGCCAGCAGCTTATCACGCGGCACAGAGACCCAGTACTTC
many	TRBV6-1	TRBD2	15	TRBJ2-1	CASSEAAGGPHEQFF	TGTGCCAGCAGTGAAGCCGCGGGAGGCCCCCATGAGCAGTTCTTC
.	TRBV29-1	.	14	TRBJ1-1	CSVGRGEASTEAFF	TGCAGCGTTGGGCGGGGTGAGGCTAGCACTGAAGCTTTCTTT
.	TRBV7-2	TRBD1	17	TRBJ1-5	CASSLRTGASANQPQHF	TGTGCCAGCAGCTTACGTACAGGGGCCTCGGCAAATCAGCCCCAGCATTTT